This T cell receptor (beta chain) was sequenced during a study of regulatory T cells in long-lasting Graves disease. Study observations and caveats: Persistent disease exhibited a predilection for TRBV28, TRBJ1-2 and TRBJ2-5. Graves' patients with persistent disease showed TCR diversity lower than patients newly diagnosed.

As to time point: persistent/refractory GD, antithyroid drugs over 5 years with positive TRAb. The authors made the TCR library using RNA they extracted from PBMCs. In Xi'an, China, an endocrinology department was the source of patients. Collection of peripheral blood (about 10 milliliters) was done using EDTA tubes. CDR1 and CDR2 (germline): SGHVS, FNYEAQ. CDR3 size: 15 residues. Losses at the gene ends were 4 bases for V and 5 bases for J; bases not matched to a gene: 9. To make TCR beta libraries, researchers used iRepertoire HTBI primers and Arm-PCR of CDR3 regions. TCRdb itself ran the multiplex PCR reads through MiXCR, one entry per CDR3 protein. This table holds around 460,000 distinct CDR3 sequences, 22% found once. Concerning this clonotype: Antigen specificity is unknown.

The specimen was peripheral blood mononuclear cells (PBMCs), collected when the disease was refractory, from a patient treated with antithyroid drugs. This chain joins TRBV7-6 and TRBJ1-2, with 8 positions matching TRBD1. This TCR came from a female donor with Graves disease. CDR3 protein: CASSYSYRGRYGYTF. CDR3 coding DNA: TGTGCCAGCAGCTATTCTTACAGGGGGAGGTATGGCTACACCTTC.